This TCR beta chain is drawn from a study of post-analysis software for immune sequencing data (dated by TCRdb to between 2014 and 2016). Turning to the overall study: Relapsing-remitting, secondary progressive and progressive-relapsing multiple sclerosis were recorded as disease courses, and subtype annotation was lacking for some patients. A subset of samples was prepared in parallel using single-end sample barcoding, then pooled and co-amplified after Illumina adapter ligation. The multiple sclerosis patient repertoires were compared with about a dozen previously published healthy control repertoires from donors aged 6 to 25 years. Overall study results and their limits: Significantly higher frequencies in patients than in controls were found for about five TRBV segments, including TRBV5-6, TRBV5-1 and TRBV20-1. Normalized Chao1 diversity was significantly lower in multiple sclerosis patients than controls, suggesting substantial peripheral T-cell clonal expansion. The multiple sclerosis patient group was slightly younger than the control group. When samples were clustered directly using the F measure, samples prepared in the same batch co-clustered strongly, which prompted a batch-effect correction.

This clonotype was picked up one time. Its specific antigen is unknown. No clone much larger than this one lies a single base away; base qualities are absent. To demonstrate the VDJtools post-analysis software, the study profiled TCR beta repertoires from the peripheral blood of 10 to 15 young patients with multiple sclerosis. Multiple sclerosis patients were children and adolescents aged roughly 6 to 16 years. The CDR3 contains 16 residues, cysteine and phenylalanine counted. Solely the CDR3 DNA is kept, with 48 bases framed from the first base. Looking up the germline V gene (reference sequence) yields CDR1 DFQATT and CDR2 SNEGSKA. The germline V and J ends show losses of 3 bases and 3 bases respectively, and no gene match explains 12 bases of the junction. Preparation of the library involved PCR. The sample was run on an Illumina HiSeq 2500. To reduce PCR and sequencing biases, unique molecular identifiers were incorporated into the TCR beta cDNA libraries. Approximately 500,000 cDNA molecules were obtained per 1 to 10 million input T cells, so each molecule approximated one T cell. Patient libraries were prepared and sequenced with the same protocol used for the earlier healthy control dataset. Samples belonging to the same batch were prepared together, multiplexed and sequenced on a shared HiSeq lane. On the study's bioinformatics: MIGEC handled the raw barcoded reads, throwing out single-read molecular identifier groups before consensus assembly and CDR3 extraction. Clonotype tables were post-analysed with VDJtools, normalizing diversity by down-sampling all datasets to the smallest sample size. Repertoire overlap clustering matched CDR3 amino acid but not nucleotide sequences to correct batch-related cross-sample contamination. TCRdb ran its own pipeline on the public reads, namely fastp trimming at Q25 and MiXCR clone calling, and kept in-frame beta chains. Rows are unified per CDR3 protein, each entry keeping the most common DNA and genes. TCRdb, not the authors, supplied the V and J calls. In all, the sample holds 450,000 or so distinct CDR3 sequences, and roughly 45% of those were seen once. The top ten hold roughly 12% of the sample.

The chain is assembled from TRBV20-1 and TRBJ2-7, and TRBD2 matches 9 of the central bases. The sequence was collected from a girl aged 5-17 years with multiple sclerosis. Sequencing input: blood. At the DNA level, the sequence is TGCAGTGCTAGGGCTAGCGGGAACGGGTTCAACTACGAGCAGTACTTC. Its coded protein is CSARASGNGFNYEQYF.